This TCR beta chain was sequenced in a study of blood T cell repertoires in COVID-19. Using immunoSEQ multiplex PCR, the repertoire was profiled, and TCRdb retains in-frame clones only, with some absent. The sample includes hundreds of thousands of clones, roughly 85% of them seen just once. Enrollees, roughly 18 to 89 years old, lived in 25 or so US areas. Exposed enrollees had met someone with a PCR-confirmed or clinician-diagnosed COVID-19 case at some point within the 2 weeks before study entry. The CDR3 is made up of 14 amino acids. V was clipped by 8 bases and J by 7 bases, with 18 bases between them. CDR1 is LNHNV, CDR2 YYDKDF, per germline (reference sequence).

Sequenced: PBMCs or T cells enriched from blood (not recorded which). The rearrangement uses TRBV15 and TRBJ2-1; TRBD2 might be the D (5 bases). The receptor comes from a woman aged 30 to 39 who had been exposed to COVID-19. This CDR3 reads CATWSGLLWNEQFF. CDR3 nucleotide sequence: TGTGCCACCTGGTCAGGACTTCTTTGGAATGAGCAGTTCTTC.